Listed here are 26 T cell receptor beta chains from one sample, sequenced in a study of blood T cell repertoires in COVID-19. TCRdb keeps only in-frame clones here, not all; method: immunoSEQ multiplex PCR. The sample gives 300,000 to 450,000 clones, 88% of which show up once; more than 0.95% is in the top ten. Sequencing was done on a sample of PBMCs or T cells enriched from blood (not recorded which). The source is a woman aged 18-29 years who had recovered from COVID-19.

This clone was observed a single time. V and J are TRBV18 and TRBJ1-6; 7 bases fit TRBD1. CDR1 and CDR2 (germline): KGHSH, LQKENI. The V segment lost 3 bases and the J segment 7 bases; nucleotides outside the gene matches: 3. CDR3 length equals 14 residues. CDR3 amino acids: CASSPDRVNSPLHF. The CDR3 DNA is TGTGCCAGCTCACCCGACAGGGTGAATTCACCCCTCCACTTT.

This clone was seen more than once but under ten times. This chain links TRBV7-9 with TRBJ1-2; TRBD1 aligns across 7 bases. CDR1 is SEHNR, CDR2 FQNEAQ, per germline (reference sequence). The CDR3 totals 15 residues. Germline trimming cut 3 bases from V and 6 bases from J; bases unmatched to any gene: 10. CDR3 coding DNA: TGTGCCAGCAGCTTGGGACAGCCTCGTTCGGATGGCTACACCTTC. Translated, it gives CASSLGQPRSDGYTF.

The genes are TRBV28 and TRBJ2-3; 7 bases agree with TRBD2. Trimming at V came to 3 bases and at J to 3 bases, leaving 6 bases not matched to a gene. The CDR3 runs 15 residues. Germline CDR1 reads MDHEN; CDR2 reads SYDVKM. The DNA for the CDR3 is TGTGCCAGCAGTTTGGATGGGGGAGGGACAGATACGCAGTATTTT. As protein: CASSLDGGGTDTQYF.

The chain is built from TRBV6-5 and TRBJ2-5; D possibly corresponds to TRBD1 (6 bases). Germline lookup yields CDR1 MNHEY and CDR2 SVGAGI. The germline V and J ends were trimmed by 7 bases and 0 bases, with 9 bases remaining between them. The CDR3 has 13 residues. The CDR3 nucleotides read TGTGCCAGCACCCGGACAGACCAAGAGACCCAGTACTTC. Translation gives CASTRTDQETQYF.

V and J are TRBV29-1 and TRBJ2-1; TRBD1 aligns across 9 bases. The J segment lost 4 bases and the V segment lost 2 bases, leaving 9 bases of the junction unmatched. CDR1 and CDR2 from the germline V gene are SQVTM and ANQGSEA. The CDR3 contains 16 residues. The CDR3 DNA reads as TGCAGCGTTGAACCACCCCGGGACAGGGCATACAATGAGCAGTTCTTC. Protein product: CSVEPPRDRAYNEQFF.

The rearrangement joins TRBV30 to TRBJ1-1; no definite D call. CDR3 size: 14 residues. V lost 3 bases, J lost 1 base, and 12 bases lay in between. The germline gives CDR1 GTSNPN, CDR2 SVGIG (reference sequence). CDR3 in amino acids: CAWRGRAGNTEAFF. In DNA form, the CDR3 reads TGTGCCTGGAGGGGGAGGGCAGGGAACACTGAAGCTTTCTTT. Full variable domain (missing parts from reference TRBV30 and TRBJ1-1): SQTIHQWPATLVQPVGSPLSLECTVEGTSNPNLYWYRQAAGRGLQLLFYSVGIGQISSEVPQNLSASRPQDRQFILSSKKLLLSDSGFYLCAWRGRAGNTEAFFGQGTRLTVV.

The rearrangement links TRBV7-2 to TRBJ1-2; D not resolved. The germline V gene encodes CDR1 SGHTA and CDR2 FQGNSA. The CDR3 sequence is 12 residues long. The V and J ends lost 4 bases and 5 bases respectively, with 8 bases between them. The CDR3 DNA follows: TGTGCCAGCAGCTCTCGAGGGTATGGCTACACCTTC. This encodes CASSSRGYGYTF.

The rearrangement joins TRBV13 to TRBJ1-6; no reliable D call. Germline values: CDR1 PRHDT, CDR2 FYEKMQ (reference sequence). This CDR3 has 16 residues. V was cut by 5 bases and J by 9 bases, with 20 bases left in between. The CDR3 is CASSQGKGAFSSPLHF. In nucleotides, the CDR3 is TGTGCCAGCAGCCAAGGGAAGGGAGCATTTAGTTCACCCCTCCACTTT.

The gene calls are TRBV4-1 and TRBJ2-5; D is unresolved. V lost 0 bases, J lost 2 bases, and 7 bases lay in between. Looked up from germline, CDR1 is MGHRA and CDR2 is YSYEKL. The CDR3 extends over 14 amino acids. This chain's CDR3 is CASSQDEAQETQYF. The CDR3 bases are TGCGCCAGCAGCCAAGATGAAGCTCAAGAGACCCAGTACTTC.

The chain uses TRBV7-8 and TRBJ1-3, with 8 bases aligning to TRBD1. The CDR3 spans 15 residues. Germline lookup yields CDR1 SGHVS and CDR2 FQNEAQ. With V trimmed by 5 bases and J by 4 bases, 7 bases remained unmatched. The CDR3 coding sequence is TGTGCCAGCAGCCCAGGGGGCCTAGGAGGAAACACCATATATTTT. This encodes CASSPGGLGGNTIYF.

The chain links TRBV6-1 to TRBJ1-3; weak D call: TRBD1 (6 bases). Trimming cost V 2 bases and J 2 bases, with 10 bases left between them. The germline CDR1 and CDR2 sequences are MNHNS and SASEGT. The CDR3 is 15 residues long. CDR3 nucleotides: TGTGCCAGCAGTGAACTCAGGGGTACTGGAAACACCATATATTTT. The encoded protein is CASSELRGTGNTIYF.

The chain links TRBV5-6 to TRBJ1-3, with 9 bases matching TRBD1. This CDR3 is built from 17 residues. Unmatched junction bases numbered 13, after V lost 3 bases and J lost 6 bases. Germline V gene sequence: CDR1 SGHDT, CDR2 YYEEEE. The CDR3: CASSSGFAGQGTNTIYF. For the CDR3, the DNA is TGTGCCAGCAGCTCGGGTTTTGCGGGACAGGGTACAAACACCATATATTTT.

This chain joins TRBV6-6 and TRBJ1-1; possible D gene TRBD1, 6 bases. Trimming took 6 bases from V and 0 from J, leaving 14 bases between them. Germline CDR1 is MNHNY and CDR2 is SVGAGI (reference sequence). The CDR3 sequence is 15 residues long. CDR3 in amino acids: CASRIQGFLNTEAFF. In DNA form, the CDR3 reads TGTGCCAGCAGGATACAGGGTTTCCTGAACACTGAAGCTTTCTTT.

This chain joins TRBV9 and TRBJ1-1; 7 nucleotides line up with TRBD1. The ends lost 3 bases at V and 4 bases at J; junction bases unmatched: 3. CDR3 length equals 13 residues. Germline V gives CDR1 SGDLS, CDR2 YYNGEE. Here the CDR3 DNA reads TGTGCCAGCAGCGGAGGGGGCTTCACTGAAGCTTTCTTT. It specifies CASSGGGFTEAFF.

With respect to this clone: The germline gene is not matched at one end of the junction; a read error may be the cause. The chain combines TRBV12-5 with TRBJ2-7; D unclear. Germline CDR1 reads LGHNT; CDR2 reads FRNRAP. The CDR3 runs 12 residues. The CDR3 sequence: CASGLVTYGQYF. The DNA for the CDR3 is TGTGCTAGTGGTTTGGTCACCTACGGGCAGTACTTC.

The V call is TRBV19, the J call TRBJ2-3; TRBD2 matches at 8 bases. This CDR3 has 19 residues. V gave up 3 bases and J gave up 0 bases; unmatched junction bases: 14. The V gene's germline CDR1 is LNHDA and CDR2 SQIVND (reference sequence). CDR3 DNA sequence: TGTGCCAGTAGTATCAAAGAGCGGGGGTCGGGGAGGAGCACAGATACGCAGTATTTT. As protein: CASSIKERGSGRSTDTQYF.

This chain uses TRBV5-5 with TRBJ1-5; 8 positions match TRBD1. The J segment lost 4 bases and the V segment lost 4 bases, leaving 4 bases of the junction unmatched. Germline V gene data show CDR1 as SGHKS and CDR2 as YYEKEE (reference sequence). CDR3 length: 14 residues. As DNA, the CDR3 is TGTGCCAGCAGCCTACAGGGGGGAAATCAGCCCCAGCATTTT. Protein product: CASSLQGGNQPQHF. Filled out from reference TRBV5-5 and TRBJ1-5, the complete variable domain reads DAGVTQSPTHLIKTRGQQVTLRCSPISGHKSVSWYQQVLGQGPQFIFQYYEKEERGRGNFPDRFSARQFPNYSSELNVNALLLGDSALYLCASSLQGGNQPQHFGDGTRLSIL.

The chain uses TRBV15 and TRBJ2-1; D is unresolved. The CDR3 is 13 amino acids. Germline V gene lookup returns CDR1 LNHNV and CDR2 YYDKDF (reference sequence). The V and J ends lost 7 bases and 0 bases respectively, with 7 bases between them. DNA of the CDR3: TGTGCCACCACCGCCGGCTCCTACAATGAGCAGTTCTTC. Translation gives CATTAGSYNEQFF. Full variable domain (remainder filled in from reference TRBV15 and TRBJ2-1): DAMVIQNPRYQVTQFGKPVTLSCSQTLNHNVMYWYQQKSSQAPKLLFHYYDKDFNNEADTPDNFQSRRPNTSFCFLDIRSPGLGDTAMYLCATTAGSYNEQFFGPGTRLTVL.

V is TRBV5-1 and J is TRBJ2-7; TRBD1 aligns across 10 bases. Unmatched junction bases numbered 8, after V lost 7 bases and J lost 7 bases. This CDR3 has 13 residues. Germline assignment: CDR1 SGHRS and CDR2 YFSETQ. The CDR3 DNA reads TGCGCCAGCGGCCGGGACAGGGGAAATGAGCAGTACTTC. Its translation: CASGRDRGNEQYF. The entire variable domain, with the rest obtained from reference TRBV5-1 and TRBJ2-7, is as follows: KAGVTQTPRYLIKTRGQQVTLSCSPISGHRSVSWYQQTPGQGLQFLFEYFSETQRNKGNFPGRFSGRQFSNSRSEMNVSTLELGDSALYLCASGRDRGNEQYFGPGTRLTVT.

CDR3 nucleotides: TGTGCCAGCAGCTTAGCCGGCGCCTCAGGGCGGTTGAATGGCTACACCTTC. This codes for CASSLAGASGRLNGYTF. The V call is TRBV11-2, the J call TRBJ1-2; maybe TRBD1 (5 bases). Looked up from germline, CDR1 is SGHAT and CDR2 is FQNNGV. This CDR3 has 17 amino acids. The ends were cut back, 1 base at V and 6 bases at J, with 21 bases in the middle.

The chain links TRBV6-5 to TRBJ1-5, with D perhaps TRBD1 (6 bases). CDR1 and CDR2 from the germline V gene are MNHEY and SVGAGI. CDR3 length equals 15 residues. V was trimmed by 5 bases and J by 4 bases, leaving 15 bases between them. This CDR3 is CASSRTAELNQPQHF. In DNA form, the CDR3 reads TGTGCCAGCAGTAGGACAGCGGAGTTAAATCAGCCCCAGCATTTT.

The chain uses TRBV19 and TRBJ2-7; no clear D gene. CDR3 size: 13 residues. Germline V gene data show CDR1 as LNHDA and CDR2 as SQIVND (reference sequence). The V end lost 4 bases, the J end lost 4 bases, and 11 bases lay between the germline ends. The CDR3 sequence is CASSSGSGYEQYF. The CDR3 DNA reads TGTGCCAGTAGTAGCGGTTCGGGTTACGAGCAGTACTTC.

The chain uses TRBV9 and TRBJ2-2, with 10 bases lining up with TRBD1. Germline CDR1 is SGDLS and CDR2 is YYNGEE. The CDR3 sequence is 14 residues long. The J segment lost 7 bases and the V segment lost 2 bases, leaving 2 bases of the junction unmatched. Here the CDR3 reads CASSVGQGIGELFF. CDR3 nucleotides: TGTGCCAGCAGCGTGGGACAGGGGATCGGGGAGCTGTTTTTT.

The chain has TRBV9 and TRBJ2-1; 9 nucleotides agree with TRBD2. J gave up 3 bases and V 4 bases, and 11 bases lay outside the gene matches. The CDR3 has 17 amino acids. Germline assignment: CDR1 SGDLS and CDR2 YYNGEE. The CDR3 spells CASSPRGGAFNYNEQFF. CDR3 DNA: TGTGCCAGCAGCCCGCGGGGGGGGGCTTTTAACTACAATGAGCAGTTCTTC.

The chain carries TRBV27 and TRBJ1-6, with 7 bases that match TRBD1. The CDR3 has 15 amino acids. Germline V gene data show CDR1 as MNHEY and CDR2 as SMNVEV (reference sequence). CDR3 DNA sequence: TGTGGCAGTAGGGCAGGGGGTTCCTATAATTCACCCCTCCACTTT. Encoded protein: CGSRAGGSYNSPLHF.

V and J are TRBV30 and TRBJ2-4; the D is unclear. The CDR3 consists of 12 residues. V was clipped by 2 bases and J by 8 bases, with 10 bases between them. Germline V gene data show CDR1 as GTSNPN and CDR2 as SVGIG (reference sequence). This CDR3 is CAWSPHSDIQYF. CDR3 bases: TGTGCCTGGAGTCCCCACTCGGACATTCAGTACTTC.